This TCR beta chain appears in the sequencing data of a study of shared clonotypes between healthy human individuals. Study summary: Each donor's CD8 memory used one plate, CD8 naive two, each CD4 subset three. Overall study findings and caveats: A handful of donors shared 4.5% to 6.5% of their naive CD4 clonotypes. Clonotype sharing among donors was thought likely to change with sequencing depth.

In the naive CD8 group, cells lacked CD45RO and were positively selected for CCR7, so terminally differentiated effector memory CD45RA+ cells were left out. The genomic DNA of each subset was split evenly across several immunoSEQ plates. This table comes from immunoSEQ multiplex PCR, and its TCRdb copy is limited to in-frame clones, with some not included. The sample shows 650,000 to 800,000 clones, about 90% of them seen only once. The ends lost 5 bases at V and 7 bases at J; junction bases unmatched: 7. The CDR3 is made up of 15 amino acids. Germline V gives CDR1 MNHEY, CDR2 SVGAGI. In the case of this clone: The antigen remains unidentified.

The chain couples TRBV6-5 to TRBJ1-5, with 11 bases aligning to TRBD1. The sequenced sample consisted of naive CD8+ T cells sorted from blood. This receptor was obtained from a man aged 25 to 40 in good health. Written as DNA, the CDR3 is TGTGCCAGCAGTGGCCGGGACAGGGGGGCCCAGCCCCAGCATTTT. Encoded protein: CASSGRDRGAQPQHF.